This T cell receptor (beta chain) was identified during a study of cytomegalovirus exposure and HLA in healthy donors. On the study more broadly: Per a later analysis, the roughly 640 first-cohort and some 110 validation repertoires shared one platform.

This CDR3 contains 16 residues. Trimming removed 1 base from V and 2 bases from J; junction bases left unmatched: 5. Germline values: CDR1 SGHTA, CDR2 FQGNSA. The protocol was immunoSEQ multiplex PCR, while the TCRdb copy is restricted to in-frame clones and leaves out a portion. The sample records under 300,000 clones, about 86% being singletons. Notes on the study in general: Altogether, 164 TCR beta chains were recorded as cytomegalovirus-associated.

As regards this clone: The antigen is not known.

This chain links TRBV7-2 with TRBJ2-3, with 8 bases that match TRBD2. The sequenced sample consisted of PBMCs. The sequence was obtained from a woman aged 30 to 39 in good health and CMV-seropositive. CDR3 amino acids: CASSLVSGTPTDTQYF. The CDR3 nucleotides are TGTGCCAGCAGCTTAGTTAGCGGGACCCCCACAGATACGCAGTATTTT.